Presented here are 25 T cell receptor beta chains from one specimen sequenced in a study of cytomegalovirus exposure and HLA in healthy donors. This PCR relied on a set of 60 Vbeta primers and 13 Jbeta primers. Sequencing used immunoSEQ multiplex PCR; TCRdb keeps in-frame clones, though not all of them. The sample's table shows approximately 76,000 clones. Specimen: PBMCs. The receptors shown here come from a man aged 18 to 29 in good health and CMV-seropositive.

The chain's CDR3 is CASSFAGGTGGNTIYF. CDR3 nucleotide sequence: TGTGCCAGCAGCTTCGCCGGAGGAACCGGTGGAAACACCATATATTTT. The chain links TRBV11-3 to TRBJ1-3, with unresolved D. Per the germline V gene, CDR1 is SGHNT and CDR2 is YENEEA. V was pared by 3 bases and J by 3 bases, with 15 bases between. The CDR3 totals 16 residues.

The gene calls are TRBV9 and TRBJ1-5; no definite D call. Trimming pared 0 bases from V and 5 bases from J, leaving 6 bases between. Per the germline V gene, CDR1 is SGDLS and CDR2 is YYNGEE. The CDR3 is 13 residues long. CDR3 nucleotides: TGTGCCAGCAGCGTAGACGGGGATCAGCCCCAGCATTTT. Its translation: CASSVDGDQPQHF.

The chain carries TRBV11-2 and TRBJ2-7; 9 bases agree with TRBD1. V was pared by 7 bases and J by 3 bases, with 10 bases of the junction left unmatched. This CDR3 region has 15 residues. Germline V lookup: CDR1 SGHAT, CDR2 FQNNGV. CDR3 loop: CASTTAGTGFYEQYF. Here the CDR3 DNA reads TGTGCCAGCACCACTGCCGGGACAGGGTTCTACGAGCAGTACTTC.

This chain connects TRBV2 to TRBJ2-1; D might be TRBD1 (6 bases). Trimming stripped 2 bases from V and 2 bases from J, with 10 bases between. Germline CDR1 is SNHLY and CDR2 is FYNNEI. The CDR3 has 15 residues. In DNA, the CDR3 is TGTGCCAGCAGTGAACAGGGGTCTACCTACAATGAGCAGTTCTTC. Translating it yields CASSEQGSTYNEQFF. The full variable domain, rest sourced from reference TRBV2 and TRBJ2-1, is EPEVTQTPSHQVTQMGQEVILRCVPISNHLYFYWYRQILGQKVEFLVSFYNNEISEKSEIFDDQFSVERPDGSNFTLKIRSTKLEDSAMYFCASSEQGSTYNEQFFGPGTRLTVL.

The V call is TRBV6-6, the J call TRBJ2-5, with D unclear. This CDR3 region has 14 residues. Trimming pared 0 bases from V and 3 bases from J, leaving 8 bases between. The V gene's germline CDR1 is MNHNY and CDR2 SVGAGI (reference sequence). In nucleotides, the CDR3 is TGTGCCAGCAGTTACTCAAGAGGAAAAGAGACCCAGTACTTC. This encodes CASSYSRGKETQYF.

This chain links TRBV6-5 with TRBJ2-7, with 8 nucleotides matching TRBD1. The CDR3 length is 16 residues. V dropped 3 bases and J dropped 3; count of bases not matched to a gene: 10. CDR1 is MNHEY and CDR2 is SVGAGI in the germline V gene. The CDR3 spells CASSYALIDRGYEQYF. The CDR3 DNA reads TGTGCCAGCAGTTATGCCCTTATAGACAGGGGCTACGAGCAGTACTTC.

V usage is TRBV10-1 and J usage is TRBJ1-6; TRBD1 is a possible D gene (6 bases). CDR3 length equals 14 residues. CDR1 is WNHNN and CDR2 is SYGVQD in the germline V gene (reference sequence). Trimming took 2 bases from V and 9 from J, leaving 11 bases between them. CDR3 coding DNA: TGCGCCAGCAGTGAGCCGGGACAAACTTCACCCCTCCACTTT. Its translation: CASSEPGQTSPLHF.

The chain uses TRBV4-2 and TRBJ2-1, with 7 bases aligning to TRBD2. The CDR3 totals 15 residues. V shed 0 bases and J 8 bases; nucleotides not matched to a gene: 7. Germline values: CDR1 LGHNA, CDR2 YNFKEQ. DNA of the CDR3: TGTGCCAGCAGCCAAGATTATCGGGAGGTTTATGAGCAGTTCTTC. It encodes CASSQDYREVYEQFF.

The chain carries TRBV30 and TRBJ1-6, with D uncertain. Trimming left V 3 bases short and J 0 bases short, with 9 bases between. The germline V gene has CDR1 GTSNPN and CDR2 SVGIG (reference sequence). The CDR3 covers 15 residues. CDR3 amino acids: CAWSLGSSYNSPLHF. The CDR3 region has the DNA TGTGCCTGGAGCCTGGGGAGCTCCTATAATTCACCCCTCCACTTT.

The chain employs TRBV6-6 and TRBJ1-1; 8 bases are shared with TRBD1. Germline CDR1 and CDR2: MNHNY and SVGAGI (reference sequence). The CDR3 consists of 15 residues. V was pared by 7 bases and J by 4 bases, with 11 bases of the junction left unmatched. The CDR3 DNA follows: TGTGCCAGCACCCCAGACAGGGGAAGTGTCACTGAAGCTTTCTTT. As protein: CASTPDRGSVTEAFF.

The chain uses TRBV6-4 and TRBJ2-1; the D gene is possibly TRBD2 (6 bases). Trimming shortened V by 1 base and J by 5 bases, and 15 bases separated the two germline ends. Per germline, CDR1 MRHNA and CDR2 SNTAGT. This CDR3 is 16 amino acids long. The CDR3 loop is CASSDFYGGNDNEQFF. CDR3 nucleotides: TGTGCCAGCAGTGACTTCTACGGGGGTAACGACAATGAGCAGTTCTTC.

This chain uses TRBV5-4 with TRBJ2-2; 7 nucleotides agree with TRBD2. V lost 1 base and J lost 5; bases outside the gene matches: 2. The germline V gene has CDR1 SGHNT and CDR2 YYREEE (reference sequence). CDR3 length equals 14 residues. DNA for the CDR3: TGTGCCAGCAGCTTGTGGGGGGGGACCGGGGAGCTGTTTTTT. Its translation: CASSLWGGTGELFF. The full variable domain, rest sourced from reference TRBV5-4 and TRBJ2-2, is ETGVTQSPTHLIKTRGQQVTLRCSSQSGHNTVSWYQQALGQGPQFIFQYYREEENGRGNFPPRFSGLQFPNYSSELNVNALELDDSALYLCASSLWGGTGELFFGEGSRLTVL.

The rearrangement links TRBV19 to TRBJ1-2; possible D gene TRBD1, 5 bases. There are 16 residues in the CDR3. Germline V gene sequence: CDR1 LNHDA, CDR2 SQIVND (reference sequence). V dropped 8 bases and J dropped 3 bases, with 22 bases sitting between them. This chain's CDR3 is CASYPAGRRGYYGYTF. In nucleotides, the CDR3 is TGTGCCAGTTACCCGGCGGGACGTCGTGGGTACTATGGCTACACCTTC. The full variable domain, rest sourced from reference TRBV19 and TRBJ1-2, is DGGITQSPKYLFRKEGQNVTLSCEQNLNHDAMYWYRQDPGQGLRLIYYSQIVNDFQKGDIAEGYSVSREKKESFPLTVTSAQKNPTAFYLCASYPAGRRGYYGYTFGSGTRLTVV.

The rearrangement links TRBV6-6 to TRBJ2-7, with D possibly being TRBD1 (6 bases). Germline assignment: CDR1 MNHNY and CDR2 SVGAGI (reference sequence). The length of the CDR3 is 13 residues. Trimming stripped 6 bases from V and 2 bases from J, with 11 bases between. The CDR3 DNA reads as TGTGCCAGCAGCCCTGGACAGCCCTACGAGCAGTACTTC. Translation: CASSPGQPYEQYF.

This chain joins TRBV11-2 and TRBJ2-7, with TRBD1 identical over 7 bases. Trimming cost V 1 base and J 5 bases; bases outside gene matches: 8. Per germline, CDR1 SGHAT and CDR2 FQNNGV. The CDR3 contains 15 residues. The CDR3 protein is CASSLGVATGNEQYF. The DNA of the CDR3 is TGTGCCAGCAGCTTAGGAGTCGCGACAGGGAACGAGCAGTACTTC.

This chain connects TRBV4-1 to TRBJ2-2, with D perhaps TRBD1 (6 bases). This CDR3 region has 15 residues. Germline V CDR1 and CDR2: MGHRA, YSYEKL. The V gene lost 3 bases and the J gene lost 1 base, with 9 bases spanning the gap. The chain's CDR3 is CASSHGTRNTGELFF. The CDR3 nucleotides read TGCGCCAGCAGCCACGGGACAAGGAACACCGGGGAGCTGTTTTTT.

The rearrangement links TRBV28 to TRBJ1-2, with TRBD1 identical over 7 bases. Trimming cost V 5 bases and J 2 bases; bases outside gene matches: 17. CDR3 length: 18 amino acids. Germline CDR1 reads MDHEN; CDR2 reads SYDVKM. CDR3 sequence reads: CASSPTGLGLHSNYGYTF. The CDR3 nucleotides read TGTGCCAGCAGTCCGACAGGGCTAGGGCTCCACAGCAACTATGGCTACACCTTC.

The chain links TRBV4-1 to TRBJ1-1; TRBD1 is a possible D gene (5 bases). The germline V gene has CDR1 MGHRA and CDR2 YSYEKL. The CDR3 spans 15 residues. V lost 8 bases to trimming and J lost 0 bases, with 16 bases between them. CDR3 region: CASSSKWGMNTEAFF. CDR3 coding DNA: TGCGCCAGCTCTTCCAAGTGGGGCATGAACACTGAAGCTTTCTTT.

The J gene is TRBJ1-2, the V gene TRBV28, with D uncertain. CDR1 MDHEN and CDR2 SYDVKM come from the germline V gene. Trimming stripped 2 bases from V and 3 bases from J, with 10 bases between. CDR3 length equals 14 residues. As DNA, the CDR3 is TGTGCCAGCAGTTTAAACGGAGGGTACTATGGCTACACCTTC. It is translated as CASSLNGGYYGYTF.

This chain connects TRBV6-1 to TRBJ1-1; tentative D call: TRBD1 (6 bases). Trimming cost V 7 bases and J 5 bases, with 11 bases left between them. The CDR3 has 12 amino acids. Germline V lookup: CDR1 MNHNS, CDR2 SASEGT. CDR3 sequence: CASTWGLTEAFF. The CDR3 DNA reads as TGTGCCAGCACATGGGGGCTGACTGAAGCTTTCTTT.

The chain employs TRBV4-1 and TRBJ1-1; the match to TRBD1 covers 9 bases. V gave up 0 bases and J gave up 5 bases; unmatched junction bases: 7. The V gene's germline CDR1 is MGHRA and CDR2 YSYEKL. The CDR3 length is 16 residues. This CDR3 is CASSQDRDRVWTEAFF. CDR3 DNA sequence: TGCGCCAGCAGCCAAGATAGGGACAGGGTGTGGACTGAAGCTTTCTTT.

Worth noting for this clone: At one boundary the junction diverges from the germline segment, which might be a read error. The rearrangement joins TRBV5-4 to TRBJ2-1, with 14 bases identical to TRBD2. Germline CDR1 SGHNT, CDR2 YYREEE (reference sequence). The CDR3 is 16 residues long. The CDR3 here is CASRPPGTSGRGSVVF. CDR3 DNA: TGTGCCAGCAGGCCCCCCGGGACTAGCGGGAGAGGGTCTGTGGTCTTC.

The chain employs TRBV7-8 and TRBJ2-2, with no clear D. V dropped 5 bases and J dropped 8 bases, with 15 bases sitting between them. The CDR3 runs 14 residues. Germline lookup yields CDR1 SGHVS and CDR2 FQNEAQ. CDR3 nucleotide sequence: TGTGCCAGCAGCCTCGGGTTTCGAGATGGGGAGCTGTTTTTT. Protein: CASSLGFRDGELFF.

The gene calls are TRBV4-2 and TRBJ2-3; 8 positions agree with TRBD2. This CDR3 has 16 amino acids. Trimming removed 0 bases from V and 6 bases from J; junction bases left unmatched: 8. CDR1 is LGHNA and CDR2 is YNFKEQ in the germline V gene. This chain's CDR3 is CASSQERAGGSDTQYF. Written as DNA, the CDR3 is TGTGCCAGCAGCCAAGAACGGGCGGGGGGATCCGATACGCAGTATTTT.

The chain recombines TRBV18 with TRBJ1-2; D remains ambiguous. Germline CDR1 is KGHSH and CDR2 is LQKENI. The CDR3 runs to 12 residues. V lost 5 bases, J lost 6 bases, and 10 bases lay in between. The CDR3 DNA reads TGTGCCAGCTCATCATCCCAGAATGGCTACACCTTC. This translates into CASSSSQNGYTF.